This T cell receptor (beta chain) came from a study of blood T cell repertoires in COVID-19. Study-wide background: The study drew acute and convalescent COVID-19 samples from the United States, Italy and Spain. PBMCs, B-cell-depleted T cells, or T cells were the source of the cDNA or gDNA that made up the material.

How the authors handled the data: Reference gene primer amplification gave estimated nucleated cell counts. This table comes from immunoSEQ multiplex PCR, and its TCRdb copy is limited to in-frame clones, with some not included. The D gene and trimming were derived from the DNA, and the V and J assignments and clone size from that table. The sample holds around 99,000 clones, approximately 85% seen once. Trimming removed 8 bases from V and 5 bases from J, with 28 bases in between. CDR1 and CDR2 (germline): SGHVS, FQNEAQ. This CDR3 is 18 amino acids long. The chain is built from TRBV7-8 and TRBJ2-1, with D maybe TRBD2 (6 bases). Sequencing input: peripheral blood. The receptor comes from a woman older than 75 with active or convalescent COVID-19. The CDR3 reads CASYSGTGQWRAHNEQFF. The CDR3 DNA is TGTGCCAGCTACTCCGGGACTGGACAATGGAGGGCCCACAATGAGCAGTTCTTC.